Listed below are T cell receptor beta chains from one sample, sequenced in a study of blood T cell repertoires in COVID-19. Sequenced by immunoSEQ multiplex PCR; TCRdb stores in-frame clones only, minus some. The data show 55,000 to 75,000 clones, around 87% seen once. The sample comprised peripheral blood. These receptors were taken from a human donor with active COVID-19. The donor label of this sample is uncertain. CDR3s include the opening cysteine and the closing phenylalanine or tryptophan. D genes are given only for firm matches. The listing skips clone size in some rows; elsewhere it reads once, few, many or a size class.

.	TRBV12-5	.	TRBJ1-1	CASGLVLIGGRVEAFF	TGTGCTAGTGGTTTGGTACTTATCGGGGGGCGCGTTGAAGCTTTCTTT
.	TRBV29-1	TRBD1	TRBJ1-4	CSVRQGLGEKLFF	TGCAGCGTCCGACAGGGATTAGGTGAAAAACTGTTTTTT
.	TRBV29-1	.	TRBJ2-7	CSVQGAISYEQYF	TGCAGCGTTCAAGGGGCGATTTCCTACGAGCAGTACTTC
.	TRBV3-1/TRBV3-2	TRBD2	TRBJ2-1	CASSQAPRTRKTTEQFF	TGTGCCAGCAGCCAAGCTCCGAGGACTAGGAAAACGACCGAGCAGTTCTTC
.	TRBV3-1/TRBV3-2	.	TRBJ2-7	CASSPTPTYEQYF	TGTGCCAGCAGCCCGACACCTACCTACGAGCAGTACTTC
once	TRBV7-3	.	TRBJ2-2	CASSSTDTGELFF	TGTGCCAGCAGCTCTACCGACACCGGGGAGCTGTTTTTT
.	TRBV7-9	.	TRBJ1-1	CASSSRGRENTEAFF	TGTGCCAGCAGCTCCAGGGGCAGAGAGAACACTGAAGCTTTCTTT
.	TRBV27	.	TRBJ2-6	CASSLKGAFSPSSGANVLTF	TGTGCCAGCAGTTTAAAAGGGGCCTTTTCCCCAAGCTCTGGGGCCAACGTCCTGACTTTC
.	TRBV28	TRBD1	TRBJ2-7	CASLSQGRSYEQYF	TGTGCCAGCCTATCACAGGGGCGCTCCTACGAGCAGTACTTC
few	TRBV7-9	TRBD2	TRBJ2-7	CASSDSGGGEQYF	TGTGCCAGCAGCGACTCGGGGGGTGGCGAGCAGTACTTC
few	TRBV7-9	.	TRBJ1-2	CASSLLQDLANYGYTF	TGTGCCAGCAGCTTATTACAGGATCTAGCTAACTATGGCTACACCTTC
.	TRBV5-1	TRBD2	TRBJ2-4	CASSFNPGLAGGLKNIQYF	TGCGCCAGCAGCTTCAACCCGGGACTAGCGGGAGGACTCAAAAACATTCAGTACTTC
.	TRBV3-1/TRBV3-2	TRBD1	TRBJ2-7	CASSQRDRPLDEQYF	TGTGCCAGCAGCCAACGGGACAGGCCCCTCGACGAGCAGTACTTC
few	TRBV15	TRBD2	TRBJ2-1	CATSRDWEGGLNNEQFF	TGTGCCACCAGCAGAGATTGGGAGGGAGGGCTCAACAATGAGCAGTTCTTC
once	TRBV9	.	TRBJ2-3	CASSDTGTDTQYF	TGTGCCAGCAGCGATACAGGGACAGATACGCAGTATTTT
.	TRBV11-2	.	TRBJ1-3	CASSPYTENTIYF	TGTGCCAGCAGCCCCTATACTGAAAACACCATATATTTT
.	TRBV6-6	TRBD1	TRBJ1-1	CASSLDRINTEAFF	TGTGCCAGCAGTTTGGACAGGATAAACACTGAAGCTTTCTTT
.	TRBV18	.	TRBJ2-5	CASSIAEQETQYF	TGTGCCAGCTCAATCGCAGAACAAGAGACCCAGTACTTC
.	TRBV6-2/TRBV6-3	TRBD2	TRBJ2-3	CASSNSGGPTDTQYF	TGTGCCAGCAGTAATAGCGGGGGGCCCACAGATACGCAGTATTTT
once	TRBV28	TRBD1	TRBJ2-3	CAFHGTGGTDTQYF	TGTGCCTTCCACGGGACAGGGGGCACAGATACGCAGTATTTT
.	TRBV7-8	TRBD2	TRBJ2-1	CASTHGGGESSYNEQFF	TGTGCCAGCACCCACGGCGGGGGGGAAAGCTCCTACAATGAGCAGTTCTTC
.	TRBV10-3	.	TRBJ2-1	CAISESRDYNEQFF	TGTGCCATCAGTGAGTCTCGGGACTACAATGAGCAGTTCTTC
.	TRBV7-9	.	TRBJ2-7	CASSSTYEQYF	TGTGCCAGCAGCTCGACTTACGAGCAGTACTTC
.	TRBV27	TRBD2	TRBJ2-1	CASSFRPGTSGGNEQFF	TGTGCCAGCAGTTTCCGCCCGGGGACTAGCGGGGGGAATGAGCAGTTCTTC
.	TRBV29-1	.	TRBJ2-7	CSVSDRFSYEQYF	TGCAGCGTATCCGACAGGTTTTCCTACGAGCAGTACTTC
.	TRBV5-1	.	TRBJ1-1	CASSLTGTPSPGTEAFF	TGCGCCAGCAGCTTGACGGGGACTCCATCACCCGGGACTGAAGCTTTCTTT
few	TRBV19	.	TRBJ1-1	CASSITPYEAFF	TGTGCCAGTAGTATAACTCCTTATGAAGCTTTCTTT
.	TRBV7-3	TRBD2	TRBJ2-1	CASSLYGTSGSIREQFF	TGTGCCAGCAGCTTATATGGGACTAGCGGGAGTATACGTGAGCAGTTCTTC
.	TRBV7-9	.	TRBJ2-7	CASSLNYEQYF	TGTGCCAGCAGCCTAAATTACGAGCAGTACTTC
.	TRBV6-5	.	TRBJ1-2	CASRTDSTYGYTF	TGTGCCAGCAGAACTGACAGCACCTATGGCTACACCTTC
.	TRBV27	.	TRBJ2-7	CASSLGGWREQYF	TGTGCCAGCAGTTTAGGGGGGTGGCGAGAGCAGTACTTC
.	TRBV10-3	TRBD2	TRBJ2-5	CAISEGRGGRETQYF	TGTGCCATCAGTGAGGGCCGGGGGGGCCGGGAGACCCAGTACTTC
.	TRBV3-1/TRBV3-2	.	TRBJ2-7	CASSQGGASYEQYF	TGTGCCAGCAGCCAAGGGGGCGCTTCCTACGAGCAGTACTTC
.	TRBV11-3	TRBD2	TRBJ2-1	CASRSLAGESYNEQFF	TGTGCCAGCAGATCCCTAGCGGGGGAGTCCTACAATGAGCAGTTCTTC
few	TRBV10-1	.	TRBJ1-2	CASSGQEGYGYTF	TGCGCCAGCAGTGGACAAGAAGGCTATGGCTACACCTTC
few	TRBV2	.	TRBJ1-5	CASSEARRQVAQHF	TGTGCCAGCAGTGAAGCAAGACGACAGGTGGCCCAGCATTTT
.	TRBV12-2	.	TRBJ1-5	CASRFPGGTGRDDQPQHF	TGTGCAAGTCGCTTTCCGGGAGGGACAGGGCGCGATGATCAGCCCCAGCATTTT